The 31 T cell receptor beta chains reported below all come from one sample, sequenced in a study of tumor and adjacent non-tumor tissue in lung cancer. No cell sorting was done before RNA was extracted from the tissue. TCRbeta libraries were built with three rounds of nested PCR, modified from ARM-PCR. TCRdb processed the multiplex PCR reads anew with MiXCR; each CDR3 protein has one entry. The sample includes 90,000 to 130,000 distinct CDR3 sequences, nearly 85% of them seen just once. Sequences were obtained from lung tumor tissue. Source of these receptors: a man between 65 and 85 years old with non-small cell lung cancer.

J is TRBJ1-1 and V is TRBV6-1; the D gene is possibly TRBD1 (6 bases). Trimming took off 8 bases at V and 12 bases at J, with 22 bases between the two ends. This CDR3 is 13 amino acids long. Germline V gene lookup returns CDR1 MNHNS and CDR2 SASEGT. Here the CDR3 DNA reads TGTGCCAGCGTAATTGACAGGCCCTCGGGAACTTTCTTT. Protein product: CASVIDRPSGTFF.

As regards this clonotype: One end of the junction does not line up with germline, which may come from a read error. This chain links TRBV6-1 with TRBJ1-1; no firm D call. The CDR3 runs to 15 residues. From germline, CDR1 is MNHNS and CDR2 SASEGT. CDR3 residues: CAGSERRNLHTEAFF. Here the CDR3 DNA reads TGTGCCGGCAGTGAACGAAGGAACTTGCACACCGAAGCTTTCTTT.

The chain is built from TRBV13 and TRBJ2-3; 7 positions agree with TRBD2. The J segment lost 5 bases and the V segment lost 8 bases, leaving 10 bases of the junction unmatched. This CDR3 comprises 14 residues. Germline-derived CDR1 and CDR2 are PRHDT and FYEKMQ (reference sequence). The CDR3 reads CASCSAGSIDTQYF. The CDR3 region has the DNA TGTGCCAGCTGCTCAGCGGGATCCATAGATACGCAGTATTTT.

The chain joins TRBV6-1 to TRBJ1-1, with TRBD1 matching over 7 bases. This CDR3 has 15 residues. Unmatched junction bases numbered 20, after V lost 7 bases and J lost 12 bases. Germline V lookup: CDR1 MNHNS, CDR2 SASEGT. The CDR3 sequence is CASTQWGQCRSETFF. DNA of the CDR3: TGTGCCAGCACCCAATGGGGACAGTGTCGTTCCGAAACTTTCTTT.

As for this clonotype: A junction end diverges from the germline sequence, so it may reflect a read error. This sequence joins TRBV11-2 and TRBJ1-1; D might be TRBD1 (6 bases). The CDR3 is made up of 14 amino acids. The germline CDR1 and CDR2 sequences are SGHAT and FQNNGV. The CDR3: CASSFSGGRIEALF. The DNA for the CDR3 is TGTGCCAGCAGCTTCAGCGGGGGCCGGATTGAAGCTTTGTTT.

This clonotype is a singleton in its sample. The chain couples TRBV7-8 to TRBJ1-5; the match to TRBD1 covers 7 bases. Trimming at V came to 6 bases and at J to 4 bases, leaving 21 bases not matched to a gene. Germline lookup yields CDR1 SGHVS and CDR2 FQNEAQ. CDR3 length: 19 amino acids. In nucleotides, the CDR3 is TGTGCCAGCAGTTTATTTAGGGTGTGGAGACAGGGAAATAATCAGCCCCAGCATTTT. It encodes CASSLFRVWRQGNNQPQHF.

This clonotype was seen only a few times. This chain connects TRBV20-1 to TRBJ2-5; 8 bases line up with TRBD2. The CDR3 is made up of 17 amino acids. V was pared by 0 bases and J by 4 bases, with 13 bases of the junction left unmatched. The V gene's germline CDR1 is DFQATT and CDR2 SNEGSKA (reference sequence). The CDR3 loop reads CSARDPERGSRVETQYF. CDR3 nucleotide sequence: TGCAGTGCTAGAGATCCCGAGCGGGGGAGCCGGGTAGAGACCCAGTACTTC.

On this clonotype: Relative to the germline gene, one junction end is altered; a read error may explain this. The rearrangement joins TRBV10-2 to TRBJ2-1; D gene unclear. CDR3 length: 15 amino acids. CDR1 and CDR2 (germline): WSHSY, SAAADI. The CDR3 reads CASRPPGPSSHDQFF. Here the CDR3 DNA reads TGCGCCAGCAGGCCCCCAGGACCCTCTTCTCATGACCAGTTCTTC.

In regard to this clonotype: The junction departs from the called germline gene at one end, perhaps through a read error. CDR3 sequence: CASNCGTTNIPYERYF. The CDR3 nucleotides read TGTGCCAGCAATTGCGGGACAACTAACATCCCGTACGAGCGGTACTTC. The chain links TRBV6-1 to TRBJ2-7; D tentatively reads TRBD1 or TRBD2 (6 bases each). The CDR3 is 16 residues long. The germline gives CDR1 MNHNS, CDR2 SASEGT.

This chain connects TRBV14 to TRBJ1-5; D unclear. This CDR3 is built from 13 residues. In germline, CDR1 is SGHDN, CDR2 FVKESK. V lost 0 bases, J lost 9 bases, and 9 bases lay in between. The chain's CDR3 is CASSQDVTLPQHF. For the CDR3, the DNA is TGTGCCAGCAGCCAAGACGTTACATTGCCCCAGCATTTT.

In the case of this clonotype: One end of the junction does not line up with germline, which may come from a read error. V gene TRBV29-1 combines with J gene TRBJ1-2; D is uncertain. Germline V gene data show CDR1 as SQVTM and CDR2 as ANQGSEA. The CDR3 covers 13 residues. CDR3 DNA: TGCAGCGTTCTCCAGACGGGAGCCTATGTCTACGCGTTC. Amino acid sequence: CSVLQTGAYVYAF.

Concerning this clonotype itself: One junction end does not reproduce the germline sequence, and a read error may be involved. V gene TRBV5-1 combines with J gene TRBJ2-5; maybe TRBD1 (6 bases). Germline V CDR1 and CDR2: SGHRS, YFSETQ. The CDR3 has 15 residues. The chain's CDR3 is CPSSNVQGLQETQYF. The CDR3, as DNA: TGCCCCAGCAGCAACGTACAGGGCCTACAAGAGACCCAGTACTTC.

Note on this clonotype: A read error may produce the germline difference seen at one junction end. The CDR3 nucleotides are TGTGACAGCAGCCTCCTAGGGACTAGCGGGGACTACAATGAACAGTTCTTC. As protein: CDSSLLGTSGDYNEQFF. The chain combines TRBV11-3 with TRBJ2-1; 13 bases are a match to TRBD2. This CDR3 has 17 residues. Germline CDR1 SGHNT, CDR2 YENEEA.

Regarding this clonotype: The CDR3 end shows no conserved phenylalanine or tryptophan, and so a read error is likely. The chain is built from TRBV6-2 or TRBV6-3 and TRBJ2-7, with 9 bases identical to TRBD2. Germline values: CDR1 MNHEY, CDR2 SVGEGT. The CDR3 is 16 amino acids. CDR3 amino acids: CPSTDDSSGRHYEQYY. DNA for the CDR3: TGTCCCAGCACCGACGACAGTAGCGGGAGACACTACGAGCAGTACTAC.

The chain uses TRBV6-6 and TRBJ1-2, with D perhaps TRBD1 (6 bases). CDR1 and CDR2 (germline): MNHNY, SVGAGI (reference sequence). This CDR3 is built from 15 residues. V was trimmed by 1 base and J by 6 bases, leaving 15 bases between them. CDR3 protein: CASSYLGTHRNGYTF. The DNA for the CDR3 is TGTGCCAGCAGTTACTTAGGGACACATAGAAATGGCTACACCTTC.

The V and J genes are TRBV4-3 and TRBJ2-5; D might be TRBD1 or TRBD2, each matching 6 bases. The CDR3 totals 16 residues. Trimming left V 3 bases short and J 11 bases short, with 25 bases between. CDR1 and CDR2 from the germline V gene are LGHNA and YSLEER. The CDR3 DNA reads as TGCGCCAGCAGCCATGCCGGAGGGGTGGGACAAGAGAGTCAGTACTTC. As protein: CASSHAGGVGQESQYF.

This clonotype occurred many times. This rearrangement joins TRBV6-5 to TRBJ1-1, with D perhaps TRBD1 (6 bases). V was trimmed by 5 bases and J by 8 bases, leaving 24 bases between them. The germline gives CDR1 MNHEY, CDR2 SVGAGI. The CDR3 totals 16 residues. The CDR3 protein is CASSTPTRAGVAEAFF. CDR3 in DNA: TGTGCCAGCAGTACACCAACGAGGGCAGGGGTTGCCGAAGCTTTCTTT.

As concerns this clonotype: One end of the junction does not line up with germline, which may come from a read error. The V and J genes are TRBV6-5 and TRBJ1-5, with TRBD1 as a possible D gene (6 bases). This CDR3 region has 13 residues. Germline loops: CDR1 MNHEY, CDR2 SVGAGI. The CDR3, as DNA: TGTGCTGGCAGCAGGGACATTTCTCAGCCCCATCATTTT. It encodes CAGSRDISQPHHF.

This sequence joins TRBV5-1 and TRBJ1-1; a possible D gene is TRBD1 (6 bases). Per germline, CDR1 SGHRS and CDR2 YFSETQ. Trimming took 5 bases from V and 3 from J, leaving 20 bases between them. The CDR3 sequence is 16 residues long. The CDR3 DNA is TGCGCCAGCAGTGTAGGAATGACAGGACTGGACACTGAAGCTTTCTTT. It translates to CASSVGMTGLDTEAFF.

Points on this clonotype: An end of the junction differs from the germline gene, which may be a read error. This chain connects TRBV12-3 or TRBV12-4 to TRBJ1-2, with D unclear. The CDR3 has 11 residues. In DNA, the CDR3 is TGTGCCAGCATCCCGGGAGATGGCAACACCTTC. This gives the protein CASIPGDGNTF.

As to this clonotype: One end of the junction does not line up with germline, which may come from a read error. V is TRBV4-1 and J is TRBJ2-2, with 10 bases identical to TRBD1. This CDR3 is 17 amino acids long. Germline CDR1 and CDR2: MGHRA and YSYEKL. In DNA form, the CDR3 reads TGCGCCACCAGCCAATGCCGGGACAGGGGTTACACCGGGGAGCTGTTCTTT. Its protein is CATSQCRDRGYTGELFF.

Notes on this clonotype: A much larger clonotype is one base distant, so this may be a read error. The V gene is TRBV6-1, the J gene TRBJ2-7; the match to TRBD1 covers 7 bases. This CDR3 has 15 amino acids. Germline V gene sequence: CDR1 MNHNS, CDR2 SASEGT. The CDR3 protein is CASGDLGTATYEHYF. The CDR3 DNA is TGTGCCAGCGGTGATCTCGGGACAGCGACCTACGAGCACTACTTC.

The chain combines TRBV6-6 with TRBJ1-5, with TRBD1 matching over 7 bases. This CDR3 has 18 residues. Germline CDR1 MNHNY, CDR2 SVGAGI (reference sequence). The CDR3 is CANSYFGWGQNINQPQHF. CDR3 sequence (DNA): TGTGCTAACAGTTACTTCGGGTGGGGACAGAATATCAATCAGCCCCAGCATTTT.

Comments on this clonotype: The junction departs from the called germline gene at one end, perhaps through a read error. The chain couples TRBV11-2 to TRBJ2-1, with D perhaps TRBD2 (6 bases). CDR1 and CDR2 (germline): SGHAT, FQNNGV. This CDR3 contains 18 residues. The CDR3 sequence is CASSLHVRDWTFYNEQFF. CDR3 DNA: TGTGCAAGCAGCTTACATGTACGGGACTGGACCTTCTACAATGAGCAGTTCTTC.

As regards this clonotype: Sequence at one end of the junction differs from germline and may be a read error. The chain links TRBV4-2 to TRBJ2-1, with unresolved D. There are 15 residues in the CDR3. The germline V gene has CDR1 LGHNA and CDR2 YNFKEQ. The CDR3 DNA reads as TGTGTCAGCACCCAAGGATCCCCTCAATACAATGAACAGTTCTTC. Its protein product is CVSTQGSPQYNEQFF.

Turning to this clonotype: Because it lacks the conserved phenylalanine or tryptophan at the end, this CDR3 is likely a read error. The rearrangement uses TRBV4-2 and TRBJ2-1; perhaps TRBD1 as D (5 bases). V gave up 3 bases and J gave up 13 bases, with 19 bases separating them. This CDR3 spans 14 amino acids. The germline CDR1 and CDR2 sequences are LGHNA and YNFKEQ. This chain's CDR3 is CASSHPGHGPFQFL. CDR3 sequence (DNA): TGTGCCAGCAGCCACCCAGGACACGGGCCCTTCCAGTTCTTA.

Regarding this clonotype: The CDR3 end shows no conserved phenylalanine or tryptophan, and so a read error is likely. CDR3 in amino acids: CSVRLRAGELFC. CDR3 DNA: TGCAGCGTTCGGCTTCGCGCCGGGGAGCTGTTTTGT. This chain connects TRBV29-1 to TRBJ2-2; D call uncertain. This CDR3 spans 12 amino acids. The ends were cut back, 5 bases at V and 6 bases at J, with 10 bases in the middle. CDR1 is SQVTM and CDR2 is ANQGSEA in the germline V gene.

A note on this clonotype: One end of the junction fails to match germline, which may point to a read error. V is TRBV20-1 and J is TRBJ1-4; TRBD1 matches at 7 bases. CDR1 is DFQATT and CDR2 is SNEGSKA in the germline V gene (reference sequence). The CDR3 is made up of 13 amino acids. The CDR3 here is CIAIESSGQKLFF. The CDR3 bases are TGCATTGCTATAGAATCTTCGGGACAGAAACTGTTTTTT.

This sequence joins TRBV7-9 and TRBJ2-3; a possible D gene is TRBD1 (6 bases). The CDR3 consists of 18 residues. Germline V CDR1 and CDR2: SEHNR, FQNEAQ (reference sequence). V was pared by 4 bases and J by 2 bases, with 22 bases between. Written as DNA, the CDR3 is TGTGCCAGCAGCTCCCTGAGTGAACAGGGTCATCCCACAGATACGCAGTATTTT. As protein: CASSSLSEQGHPTDTQYF.

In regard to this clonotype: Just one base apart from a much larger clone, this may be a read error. CDR3 coding DNA: TGTGCCAGCAGTTTAGGGTCAGGGGTAGGAAATCAGCCCCAGCATTTT. This translates into CASSLGSGVGNQPQHF. The chain is built from TRBV28 and TRBJ1-5; a weak D match, TRBD1 (6 bases). Germline assignment: CDR1 MDHEN and CDR2 SYDVKM. The length of the CDR3 is 16 residues. V shed 2 bases and J shed 4 bases, with 15 bases lying between them. Based on the CDR3 plus reference TRBV28 and TRBJ1-5, the full variable domain is DVKVTQSSRYLVKRTGEKVFLECVQDMDHENMFWYRQDPGLGLRLIYFSYDVKMKEKGDIPEGYSVSREKKERFSLILESASTNQTSMYLCASSLGSGVGNQPQHFGDGTRLSIL.

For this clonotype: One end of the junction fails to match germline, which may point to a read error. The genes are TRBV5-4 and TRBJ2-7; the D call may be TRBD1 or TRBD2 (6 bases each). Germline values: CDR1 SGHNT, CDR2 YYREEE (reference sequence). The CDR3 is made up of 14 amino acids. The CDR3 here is CASRLAGQAYEQYF. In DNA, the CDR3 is TGTGCCAGCAGGTTGGCGGGACAAGCCTACGAGCAGTACTTC.